The entry below gives a single T cell receptor beta chain sequence along with its context. What it binds is not known. A CD8+CD4-CCR7+CD45RA+ gate was used to sort naive CD8 T cells. Each CDR3 protein is one row after TCRdb ran MiXCR on the PCR reads. The profile shows 23,000 or so distinct CDR3 sequences, roughly 18% of them singletons. This sample stems from a study of molecular identifiers for immune sequencing clone quantification. Broader study findings: Effector cells had over 99% of their molecules in clones above 20 RNA copies, while naive cells had under 1%.

The CDR3 spans 15 residues. The V and J ends lost 4 bases and 7 bases respectively, with 20 bases between them. From germline, CDR1 is SNHLY and CDR2 FYNNEI. The TCR originated in a human donor in good health. Some libraries in this study had Jurkat cell RNA spiked in. Sequenced input: naive CD8+ T cells from blood, with Jurkat cell RNA spiked in. The subset here: FACS-sorted CD8+CD4-CCR7+CD45RA+ naive T cells. The chain combines TRBV2 with TRBJ2-7, with a weak D call TRBD2 (5 bases). CDR3 coding DNA: TGTGCCAGCAGTGCGAGGACTGCCAGGATCGGGGAGCAGTACTTC. Its translation is CASSARTARIGEQYF.